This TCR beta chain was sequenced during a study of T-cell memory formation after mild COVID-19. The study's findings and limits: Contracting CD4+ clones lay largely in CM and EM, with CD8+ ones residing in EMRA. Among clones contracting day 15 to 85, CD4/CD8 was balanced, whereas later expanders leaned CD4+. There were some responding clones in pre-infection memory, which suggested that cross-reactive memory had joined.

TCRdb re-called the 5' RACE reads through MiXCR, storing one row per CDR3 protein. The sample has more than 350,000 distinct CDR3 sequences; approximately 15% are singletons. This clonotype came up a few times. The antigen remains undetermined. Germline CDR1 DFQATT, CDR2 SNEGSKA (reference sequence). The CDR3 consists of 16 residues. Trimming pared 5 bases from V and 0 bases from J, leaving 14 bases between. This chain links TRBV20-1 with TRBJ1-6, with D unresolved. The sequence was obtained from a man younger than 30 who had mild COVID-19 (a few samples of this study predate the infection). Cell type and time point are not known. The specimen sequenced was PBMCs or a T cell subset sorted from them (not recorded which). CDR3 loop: CSARSRESSYNSPLHF. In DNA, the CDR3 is TGCAGTGCTCGCTCGAGGGAAAGCTCCTATAATTCACCCCTCCACTTT.